The present TCR beta chain was sequenced within a study of blood T cell repertoires in COVID-19. Across the study: The analysed material was cDNA or gDNA that came from T cells, B-cell-depleted T cells, or PBMCs.

This clone came up once. Original processing methods: Estimates of nucleated cell counts were drawn from the amplification of reference gene primers. Sequencing used immunoSEQ multiplex PCR; TCRdb keeps in-frame clones, though not all of them. V, J and clone size reflect that table, while D and trimming were determined from the DNA. The table lists 90,000 to 110,000 clones, around 80% of them singletons, with approximately 7.9% in the top ten. This CDR3 region has 15 residues. The trim removed 8 bases at V and 3 bases at J, leaving 7 bases unmatched. Germline loops: CDR1 LNHDA, CDR2 SQIVND (reference sequence).

The rearrangement joins TRBV19 to TRBJ2-1, with 10 bases lining up with TRBD2. Sequenced: peripheral blood. The sequence was collected from a woman aged 80 or older with active or convalescent COVID-19. The CDR3 is CASQNGLADYNEQFF. For the CDR3, the DNA is TGTGCCAGTCAAAACGGACTAGCGGACTACAATGAGCAGTTCTTC.